This T cell receptor beta chain was documented in a study of human T cells and chemical hapten exposure. Study-level background: A patient group, mainly female, showed alopecia areata, totalis or universalis.

V lost 4 bases and J 4 bases, leaving 22 bases between the germline ends. Looked up from germline, CDR1 is GTSNPN and CDR2 is SVGIG (reference sequence). This CDR3 is built from 16 residues. Broader study findings: The donor cohort had alopecia, so its immune response may not match that of healthy people.

Sample time point: patch test 3, about 24 weeks after DPC sensitization. Stated treatment: therapeutic diphenylcyclopropenone sensitization with weekly scalp DPC. It was unfractionated whole blood from which total RNA was extracted. This clonotype came up once. Its antigen is not known. TCRdb re-called the RACE reads with MiXCR, one entry per CDR3 protein. This sample carries 30,000 to 40,000 distinct CDR3 sequences, roughly 13% of them seen once, and the ten largest clones take around 2%. The chain employs TRBV30 and TRBJ1-1, with D maybe TRBD1 (5 bases). The sample in question was whole blood, obtained in connection with sensitization to the hapten diphenylcyclopropenone (DPC). The source is a woman aged 40 to 50 with alopecia areata. Some clones in this sample may be carry-over from other donors' samples. This CDR3 reads CAWTPWEGTLVTEAFF. The CDR3 nucleotides read TGTGCCTGGACCCCGTGGGAGGGGACCCTGGTCACTGAAGCTTTCTTT. Combining the CDR3 with reference TRBV30 and TRBJ1-1 gives the whole variable domain SQTIHQWPATLVQPVGSPLSLECTVEGTSNPNLYWYRQAAGRGLQLLFYSVGIGQISSEVPQNLSASRPQDRQFILSSKKLLLSDSGFYLCAWTPWEGTLVTEAFFGQGTRLTVV.